The T cell receptor (beta chain) described here comes from a study of shared clonotypes between healthy human individuals. Study observations and caveats: Non-shared clonotypes had lower generation probabilities than clonotypes shared by all four sorted-subset donors. Richness estimates generally favored naive over memory subsets. Rarefaction revealed incomplete sorted-subset sequencing despite large depth.

Generated by immunoSEQ multiplex PCR, the TCRdb table keeps only in-frame clones and is missing some. The data hold about a million clones, with about three quarters observed a single time. Partitioning of CD4+ cells yielded a CD45RA+ naive subset and a CD45RA-negative memory subset. Trimming shortened V by 4 bases and J by 3 bases, and 9 bases separated the two germline ends. Per the germline V gene, CDR1 is MNHNS and CDR2 is SASEGT. The CDR3 totals 13 residues. A word on this clone: Its specificity is not known.

The sample consisted of memory CD4+ T cells sorted from blood. The subset denotes: CD45RA-negative fraction. The chain uses TRBV6-1 and TRBJ1-2; the D is unclear. The clonotype was recovered from a young man in good health. CDR3 DNA: TGTGCCAGCAGTGTGAACAGATACTATGGCTACACCTTC. Residues: CASSVNRYYGYTF.